These 14 T cell receptor beta chains originate from one sample sequenced in a study of lymphopenia after photon versus proton radiotherapy. TCRdb keeps only in-frame clones here, not all; method: immunoSEQ multiplex PCR. The sample has more than 70,000 clones, around 88% seen once. This specimen consisted of peripheral blood, obtained from a patient treated with proton-based radiotherapy. Receptors were obtained from a man aged 55 to 70 with pancreatic cancer.

This rearrangement joins TRBV7-2 to TRBJ1-5, with 8 bases aligning to TRBD1. The germline CDR1 and CDR2 sequences are SGHTA and FQGNSA. The CDR3 length is 15 residues. The V and J ends lost 5 bases and 5 bases, in that order; junction bases with no gene match: 8. Here the CDR3 reads CASSRRTGWDQPQHF. Here the CDR3 DNA reads TGTGCCAGCAGCCGCCGGACAGGGTGGGATCAGCCCCAGCATTTT. Full variable domain (remainder filled in from reference TRBV7-2 and TRBJ1-5): GAGVSQSPSNKVTEKGKDVELRCDPISGHTALYWYRQSLGQGLEFLIYFQGNSAPDKSGLPSDRFSAERTGGSVSTLTIQRTQQEDSAVYLCASSRRTGWDQPQHFGDGTRLSIL.

The gene calls are TRBV10-3 and TRBJ1-1, with D possibly being TRBD1 (5 bases). This CDR3 has 14 amino acids. V was trimmed by 1 base and J by 1 base, leaving 7 bases between them. Germline loops: CDR1 ENHRY, CDR2 SYGVKD. CDR3: CAISEWGGNTEAFF. The CDR3 nucleotides are TGTGCCATCAGTGAGTGGGGGGGGAACACTGAAGCTTTCTTT.

The chain recombines TRBV7-2 with TRBJ2-1; 9 bases fit TRBD2. The V gene end was trimmed by 1 base and the J gene end by 9 bases; junction bases not matched to a gene: 10. Germline lookup yields CDR1 SGHTA and CDR2 FQGNSA. There are 16 residues in the CDR3. The CDR3 coding sequence is TGTGCCAGCAGCTTAGAGCGACTAGCGGAAGGCGGTGAGCAGTTCTTC. This translates into CASSLERLAEGGEQFF.

The chain has TRBV5-4 and TRBJ2-3, with TRBD2 as a possible D gene (6 bases). Germline V gene lookup returns CDR1 SGHNT and CDR2 YYREEE (reference sequence). The CDR3 consists of 14 residues. V lost 0 bases and J lost 4, with 9 bases in between. Here the CDR3 reads CASSLVGGADTQYF. In nucleotides, the CDR3 is TGTGCCAGCAGCTTGGTGGGGGGAGCAGATACGCAGTATTTT.

The chain links TRBV10-3 to TRBJ2-1, with TRBD2 matching over 10 bases. V gave up 8 bases and J gave up 5 bases; unmatched junction bases: 12. The CDR3 spans 16 residues. Germline V lookup: CDR1 ENHRY, CDR2 SYGVKD. The CDR3: CAIHKEAGGPHNEQFF. DNA for the CDR3: TGTGCCATCCATAAAGAAGCGGGAGGGCCGCACAATGAGCAGTTCTTC.

CDR3 DNA sequence: TGTGCCAGCAGCTTGATTGGGGGGAACTATGGCTACACCTTC. Residues: CASSLIGGNYGYTF. The rearrangement joins TRBV5-6 to TRBJ1-2, with a weak D call TRBD1 (5 bases). V was pared by 1 base and J by 2 bases, with 9 bases between. The germline CDR1 and CDR2 sequences are SGHDT and YYEEEE. This CDR3 has 14 amino acids.

The chain couples TRBV11-1 to TRBJ2-1; 9 bases fit TRBD2. The germline V gene encodes CDR1 SGHAT and CDR2 FQDESV (reference sequence). The J segment lost 3 bases and the V segment lost 1 base, leaving 1 base of the junction unmatched. The CDR3 runs 15 residues. CDR3 sequence: CASSLGLADYNEQFF. The CDR3 bases are TGTGCCAGCAGCTTAGGACTAGCGGACTACAATGAGCAGTTCTTC.

The rearrangement uses TRBV10-3 and TRBJ1-4, with 10 bases lining up with TRBD1. Germline CDR1 ENHRY, CDR2 SYGVKD. V dropped 0 bases and J dropped 3; count of bases not matched to a gene: 10. CDR3 length: 19 amino acids. This chain's CDR3 is CAISESPGQGTWPNEKLFF. The CDR3, as DNA: TGTGCCATCAGTGAGTCTCCGGGACAGGGGACGTGGCCTAATGAAAAACTGTTTTTT.

This chain connects TRBV7-9 to TRBJ1-3; maybe TRBD1 (6 bases). Between the trimmed V and J ends, which lost 1 base and 4 bases, there was a span of 11 bases. In germline, CDR1 is SEHNR, CDR2 FQNEAQ (reference sequence). This CDR3 region has 15 residues. The CDR3 nucleotides read TGTGCCAGCAGCTTAGGAGGACAGTACGGAAACACCATATATTTT. This gives the protein CASSLGGQYGNTIYF.

The chain carries TRBV7-2 and TRBJ2-4; the match to TRBD1 covers 8 bases. This CDR3 region has 15 residues. V dropped 5 bases and J dropped 6; count of bases not matched to a gene: 9. CDR1 and CDR2 from the germline V gene are SGHTA and FQGNSA. CDR3 amino acids: CASSPTTGQGNIQYF. The CDR3 DNA is TGTGCCAGCAGCCCAACCACCGGACAGGGAAACATTCAGTACTTC.

The chain couples TRBV11-1 to TRBJ2-7, with 10 bases fitting TRBD1. Germline V CDR1 and CDR2: SGHAT, FQDESV (reference sequence). The V segment lost 4 bases and the J segment 1 base; nucleotides outside the gene matches: 4. This CDR3 is built from 15 residues. Here the CDR3 reads CASSSPGQGSYEQYF. CDR3 sequence (DNA): TGTGCCAGCAGCTCGCCGGGACAGGGGTCCTACGAGCAGTACTTC. Full variable domain (outside the CDR3, taken from reference TRBV11-1 and TRBJ2-7): EAEVAQSPRYKITEKSQAVAFWCDPISGHATLYWYRQILGQGPELLVQFQDESVVDDSQLPKDRFSAERLKGVDSTLKIQPAELGDSAMYLCASSSPGQGSYEQYFGPGTRLTVT.

The chain carries TRBV11-2 and TRBJ2-5, with 7 bases identical to TRBD2. Germline lookup yields CDR1 SGHAT and CDR2 FQNNGV. This CDR3 region has 14 residues. The ends lost 5 bases at V and 2 bases at J; junction bases unmatched: 5. The CDR3 DNA sequence: TGTGCCAGCAGCCCCTGGGGGGGGCAAGAGACCCAGTACTTC. Its protein is CASSPWGGQETQYF.

The V call is TRBV6-5, the J call TRBJ1-2; D possibly corresponds to TRBD1 (6 bases). Looked up from germline, CDR1 is MNHEY and CDR2 is SVGAGI. This CDR3 has 15 amino acids. The V end lost 0 bases, the J end lost 13 bases, and 21 bases lay between the germline ends. CDR3 coding DNA: TGTGCCAGCAGTTACTCATTGACAGGCGGAGGGGAATCCACCTTC. This sequence encodes CASSYSLTGGGESTF.

The table lists this clone with a few counts. The chain is built from TRBV19 and TRBJ1-1, with a tentative D call TRBD1 (5 bases). This CDR3 has 12 residues. CDR1 is LNHDA and CDR2 is SQIVND in the germline V gene (reference sequence). Trimming removed 5 bases from V and 7 bases from J, with 11 bases in between. CDR3 residues: CASSRTRVEAFF. The CDR3 DNA reads TGTGCCAGTAGTCGGACCAGGGTTGAAGCTTTCTTT.